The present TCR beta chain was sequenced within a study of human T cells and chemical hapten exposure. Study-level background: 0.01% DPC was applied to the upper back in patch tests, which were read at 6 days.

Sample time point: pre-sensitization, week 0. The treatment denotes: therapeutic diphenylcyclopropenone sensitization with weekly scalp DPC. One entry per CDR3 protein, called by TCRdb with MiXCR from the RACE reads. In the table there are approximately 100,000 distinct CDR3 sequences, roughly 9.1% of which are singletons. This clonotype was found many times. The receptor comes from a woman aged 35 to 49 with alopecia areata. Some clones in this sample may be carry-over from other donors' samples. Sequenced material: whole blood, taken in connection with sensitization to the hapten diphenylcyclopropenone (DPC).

The CDR3 nucleotides read TGCGCCAGCACTCCGAAGATGGATACGCAGTATTTT. This codes for CASTPKMDTQYF. The chain links TRBV5-1 to TRBJ2-3; D gene ambiguous. With 6 bases removed from V and 6 bases from J, the gap between germline ends came to 11 bases. Germline V gene data show CDR1 as SGHRS and CDR2 as YFSETQ. This CDR3 contains 12 residues.